This passage covers 13 T cell receptor beta chains from one sample sequenced in a study of T-cell memory formation after mild COVID-19. From the 5' RACE reads, TCRdb called clonotypes with MiXCR, one entry per CDR3 protein. This table holds roughly 580,000 distinct CDR3 sequences, roughly 18% found once. Sequenced sample: PBMCs or a T cell subset sorted from them (not recorded which). These receptors were collected from an adult woman who had mild COVID-19 (a few samples of this study predate the infection). Cell type and time point are not known.

This chain connects TRBV7-2 to TRBJ2-7; TRBD2 matches at 13 bases. Germline V gives CDR1 SGHTA, CDR2 FQGNSA. V trimming: 2 bases; J trimming: 11 bases; junction bases outside the gene matches: 6. The CDR3 runs 14 residues. The CDR3 sequence is CASSLRLAGGEKYF. Written as DNA, the CDR3 is TGTGCCAGCAGCTTAAGACTAGCGGGGGGAGAGAAGTACTTC.

The chain couples TRBV5-1 to TRBJ1-1; D uncertain. V was trimmed by 0 bases and J by 0 bases, leaving 9 bases between them. Looked up from germline, CDR1 is SGHRS and CDR2 is YFSETQ. The CDR3 has 15 residues. The CDR3 loop is CASSLAYSMNTEAFF. The CDR3 DNA sequence: TGCGCCAGCAGCTTGGCCTACAGCATGAACACTGAAGCTTTCTTT.

The chain joins TRBV15 to TRBJ2-2; possibly TRBD2 for D (6 bases). Germline V gene data show CDR1 as LNHNV and CDR2 as YYDKDF (reference sequence). Trimming stripped 7 bases from V and 1 base from J, with 10 bases between. The CDR3 contains 14 residues. Here the CDR3 reads CATNLAENTGELFF. The CDR3, as DNA: TGTGCCACCAACTTAGCGGAGAACACCGGGGAGCTGTTTTTT. Based on the CDR3 plus reference TRBV15 and TRBJ2-2, the full variable domain is DAMVIQNPRYQVTQFGKPVTLSCSQTLNHNVMYWYQQKSSQAPKLLFHYYDKDFNNEADTPDNFQSRRPNTSFCFLDIRSPGLGDTAMYLCATNLAENTGELFFGEGSRLTVL.

The chain has TRBV11-2 and TRBJ2-7; perhaps D is TRBD1 or TRBD2 (5 bases each). Trimming shortened V by 3 bases and J by 0 bases, and 12 bases separated the two germline ends. Germline V gives CDR1 SGHAT, CDR2 FQNNGV. The CDR3 sequence is 15 residues long. The CDR3 region is CASSLREGVSYEQYF. DNA for the CDR3: TGTGCCAGCAGCTTGAGGGAAGGGGTCTCCTACGAGCAGTACTTC.

This clonotype was counted between two and nine times. The V and J genes are TRBV7-9 and TRBJ2-3; 9 bases are a match to TRBD2. The ends lost 5 bases at V and 2 bases at J; junction bases unmatched: 8. Germline lookup yields CDR1 SEHNR and CDR2 FQNEAQ (reference sequence). This CDR3 comprises 16 residues. The CDR3 region is CASSPTSGGLTDTQYF. In nucleotides, the CDR3 is TGTGCCAGCAGCCCAACGAGCGGGGGGCTCACAGATACGCAGTATTTT.

This clonotype was found a few times. The V gene is TRBV6-1, the J gene TRBJ1-1; TRBD1 aligns across 7 bases. CDR1 MNHNS and CDR2 SASEGT come from the germline V gene. V shed 8 bases, J shed 1 base, and the junction held 7 bases outside the gene matches. The CDR3 has 14 residues. CDR3 sequence (DNA): TGTGCCAGCGCTTTAAGGGGGCAGAACACTGAAGCTTTCTTT. Its protein product is CASALRGQNTEAFF.

The genes are TRBV5-1 and TRBJ1-4; no definite D call. The germline V gene has CDR1 SGHRS and CDR2 YFSETQ. V was pared by 4 bases and J by 5 bases, with 15 bases between. There are 15 residues in the CDR3. As DNA, the CDR3 is TGCGCCAGCAGCCAAAAGGGAGTGTCGAATGAAAAACTGTTTTTT. It yields the protein CASSQKGVSNEKLFF.

This clonotype occurred a few times. CDR3 loop: CASSPRVAGLPGELFF. CDR3 sequence (DNA): TGCGCCAGCAGCCCGAGGGTAGCGGGACTTCCCGGGGAGCTGTTTTTT. The V gene is TRBV5-1, the J gene TRBJ2-2; 8 nucleotides match TRBD2. The germline V gene encodes CDR1 SGHRS and CDR2 YFSETQ. The CDR3 runs to 16 residues. The V and J ends lost 4 bases and 6 bases, in that order; junction bases with no gene match: 11.

The rearrangement joins TRBV6-5 to TRBJ1-6; D remains unclear. Germline loops: CDR1 MNHEY, CDR2 SVGAGI. V gave up 5 bases and J gave up 14 bases, with 19 bases separating them. The CDR3 has 14 residues. Here the CDR3 DNA reads TGTGCCAGCAGTCCTCAGAACACCGGTGGAGCCCTCCACTTT. It is translated as CASSPQNTGGALHF.

The chain combines TRBV6-1 with TRBJ2-3; 9 bases agree with TRBD2. There are 17 residues in the CDR3. Germline CDR1 is MNHNS and CDR2 is SASEGT. V shed 1 base and J 1 base; nucleotides not matched to a gene: 6. The CDR3 is CASSEGRLAGRTDTQYF. Here the CDR3 DNA reads TGTGCCAGCAGTGAAGGACGGCTAGCGGGACGCACAGATACGCAGTATTTT.

This sequence joins TRBV10-3 and TRBJ2-7, with D possibly TRBD2 on 6 matching bases. The CDR3 loop spans 14 amino acids. CDR1 ENHRY and CDR2 SYGVKD come from the germline V gene. V was trimmed by 7 bases and J by 3 bases, leaving 16 bases between them. CDR3 sequence reads: CAIKSSGLYYEQYF. The CDR3 DNA is TGTGCCATCAAGAGTAGCGGCCTTTACTACGAGCAGTACTTC.

J is TRBJ2-5 and V is TRBV24-1, with D perhaps matching TRBD2 (6 bases). The germline V gene has CDR1 KGHDR and CDR2 SFDVKD. V dropped 8 bases and J dropped 1 base, with 10 bases sitting between them. The CDR3 length is 13 residues. CDR3 region: CATNGGPQETQYF. The CDR3 DNA sequence: TGTGCCACCAATGGAGGGCCCCAAGAGACCCAGTACTTC.

This clonotype was recorded a few times. The chain recombines TRBV20-1 with TRBJ1-2; tentatively, D is TRBD1 (5 bases). Germline V CDR1 and CDR2: DFQATT, SNEGSKA (reference sequence). Trimming took 6 bases from V and 1 from J, leaving 9 bases between them. The CDR3 has 12 residues. For the CDR3, the DNA is TGCAGTGCACCGGACATTAACTATGGCTACACCTTC. Protein sequence: CSAPDINYGYTF.